This T cell receptor (beta chain) originates from a study of regulatory T cells in long-lasting Graves disease. This clonotype was counted many times. Germline V gene sequence: CDR1 LGHNT, CDR2 FRNRAP. The CDR3 runs to 15 residues. Trimming removed 1 base from V and 3 bases from J, with 12 bases in between. Time point specified: newly diagnosed GD, antithyroid drugs for less than 3 months. RNA from PBMCs was the source of the TCR library. According to the study, TCR beta libraries were built with iRepertoire HTBI primers and CDR3-region Arm-PCR. Each CDR3 protein gets one entry after TCRdb re-called the multiplex PCR reads with MiXCR. The profile covers about 430,000 distinct CDR3 sequences, with approximately 15% appearing a single time and approximately 7.6% taken by the ten largest. These data were likewise used in another study, on T cells in Graves' hyperthyroidism and ophthalmopathy.

The material sequenced was peripheral blood mononuclear cells (PBMCs), taken at new diagnosis, from a patient treated with antithyroid drugs. The chain couples TRBV12-5 to TRBJ1-1; weak D call: TRBD1 (5 bases). The receptor was isolated from a woman aged 40-49 years with Graves disease. The CDR3 bases are TGTGCTAGTGGTTTGGCCACTTCGGGGGACACTGAAGCTTTCTTT. Translation gives CASGLATSGDTEAFF.